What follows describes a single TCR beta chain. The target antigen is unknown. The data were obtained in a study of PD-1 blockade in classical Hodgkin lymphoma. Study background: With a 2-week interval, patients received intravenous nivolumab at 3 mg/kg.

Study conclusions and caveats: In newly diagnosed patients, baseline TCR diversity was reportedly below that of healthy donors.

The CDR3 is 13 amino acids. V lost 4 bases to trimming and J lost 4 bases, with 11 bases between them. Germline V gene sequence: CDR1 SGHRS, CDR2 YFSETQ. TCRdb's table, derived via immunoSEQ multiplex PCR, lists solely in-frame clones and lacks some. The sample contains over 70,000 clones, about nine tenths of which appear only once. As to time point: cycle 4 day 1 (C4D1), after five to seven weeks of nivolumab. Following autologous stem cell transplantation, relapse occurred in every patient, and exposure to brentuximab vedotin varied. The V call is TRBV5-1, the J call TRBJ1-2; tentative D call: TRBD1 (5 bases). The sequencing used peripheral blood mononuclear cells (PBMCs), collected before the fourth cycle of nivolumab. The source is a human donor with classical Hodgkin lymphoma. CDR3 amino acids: CASSTGTVYGYTF. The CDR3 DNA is TGCGCCAGCAGCACCGGGACCGTCTATGGCTACACCTTC.